This entry is about one T cell receptor beta chain. Its antigen remains unidentified. The sample originates from a study of circulating tumor DNA in untreated peripheral T-cell lymphoma. Regarding the study as a whole: In a couple of patients, ctDNA persisted after therapy without relapse for 10 years.

Clones were sequenced by immunoSEQ multiplex PCR, and TCRdb holds only the in-frame ones, with some missing. There are more than 2,000 clones in the sample; about 90% occur only once, and 20% to 30% lies in the top ten. This CDR3 comprises 14 residues. Trimming pared 0 bases from V and 5 bases from J, leaving 11 bases between. Germline V gene lookup returns CDR1 SGDLS and CDR2 YYNGEE. This receptor was identified in a human donor with peripheral T-cell lymphoma. The specimen was cell-free DNA from blood serum. The chain uses TRBV9 and TRBJ1-2; the D is unclear. Here the CDR3 reads CASSVEVGSYGYTF. CDR3 coding DNA: TGTGCCAGCAGCGTAGAAGTGGGGTCTTATGGCTACACCTTC.